This T cell receptor beta chain emerged from a study of early T cells in non-severe SARS-CoV-2 infection. Study results and limitations: Matches to VDJdb favored anti-spike CD8 responses and missed private and CD4 specificities.

Attachment of unique molecular identifiers to individual cDNA molecules was performed. TCRdb used MiXCR to reprocess the 5' RACE reads, holding one entry per CDR3 protein. The profile shows 70,000 or so distinct CDR3 sequences, over 9% of them singletons. The V gene's germline CDR1 is ENHRY and CDR2 SYGVKD. V shed 5 bases, J shed 4 bases, and the junction held 8 bases outside the gene matches. CDR3 length: 14 residues. This clonotype has a handful of counts. Its antigen remains unknown. The sequence derives from an adult who was a healthcare worker with PCR-confirmed SARS-CoV-2 infection or an uninfected control (not recorded which). The chain has TRBV10-3 and TRBJ2-7; 7 nucleotides line up with TRBD1. The input for sequencing was whole blood, taken at baseline. The CDR3: CAISSLRDSYEQYF. Written as DNA, the CDR3 is TGTGCCATCAGTTCCCTCCGGGACAGTTACGAGCAGTACTTC.